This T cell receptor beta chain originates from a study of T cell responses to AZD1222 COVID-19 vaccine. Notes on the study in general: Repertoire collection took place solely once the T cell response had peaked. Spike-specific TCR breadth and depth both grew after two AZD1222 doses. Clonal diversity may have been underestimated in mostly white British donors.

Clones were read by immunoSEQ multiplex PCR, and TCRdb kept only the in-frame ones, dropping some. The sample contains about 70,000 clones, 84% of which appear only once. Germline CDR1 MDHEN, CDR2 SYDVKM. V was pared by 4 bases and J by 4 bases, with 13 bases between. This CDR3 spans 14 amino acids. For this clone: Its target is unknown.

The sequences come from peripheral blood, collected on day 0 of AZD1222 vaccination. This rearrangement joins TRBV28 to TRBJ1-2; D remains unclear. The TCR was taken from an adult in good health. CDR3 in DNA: TGTGCCAGCAGTTACAGCGCAGGCCTCTATGGCTACACCTTC. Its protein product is CASSYSAGLYGYTF.